This TCR beta chain was identified in a study of shared clonotypes between healthy human individuals (dated by TCRdb to about 2020). With respect to the entire study: A couple of women and a few men aged 18 to 49 years were included in the cohort. The study deeply sequenced blood TCR repertoires of five healthy adults to estimate repertoire size and the extent of clonotype sharing between individuals. For each donor, CD4 naive and CD4 memory were each given three plates, CD8 naive was given two plates, and CD8 memory was given one plate. Leukapheresis yielded between about 0.9 and 10 billion PBMCs per donor. Different laboratories and diverse techniques were used to prepare libraries and sequence TCR repertoires, to increase sequencing depth and limit assay-specific biases.

Using the deep immunoSEQ assay, multiplex PCR amplified TCR CDR3 regions from genomic DNA. Extracted genomic DNA from each cell subset was spread evenly across all wells of several immunoSEQ 96-well plates, with each plate serving as a replicate. For sorted subsets, about 200 ng genomic DNA, equal to tens of thousands of T cell genomes, was loaded into each replicate PCR. Purified libraries were quantified with a Qubit 3.0 fluorometer, sized on a Bioanalyzer 2100, and re-quantified with the KAPA Library Quantification kit. A separate single-read 150-cycle Illumina NextSeq 550 flow cell was used to sequence each immunoSEQ 96-well plate. From the authors' description of their analysis: Because the immunoSEQ output held only junctional sequences and lacked quality scores, the filtering could not match the filtering applied to full-length reads. Sequences were annotated with PyIR, a Python wrapper for IgBLAST v1.9, using IMGT germline references to assign V/J genes and CDR3. Reads were filtered out if the reads had weak V/J assignments (E-value above 1e-6), no CDR3, stop codons, out-of-frame junctions, or ambiguous translated residues. V3J clonotypes were defined by identical inferred V gene, J gene, and CDR3 amino acid sequence. Percentage overlap between repertoires was computed as shared unique clonotypes divided by the size of the smaller repertoire. Repertoire richness was assessed with RTK rarefaction, the Chao1 estimator, and Recon v2.1 estimates of unobserved clonotypes. Generation probabilities for all TCRbeta clonotypes obtained by the gDNA method from a handful of donors were computed using OLGA. In its TCRdb copy, this immuneACCESS table keeps in-frame sequences only and misses some clones. Where compared with another copy, unresolved V genes explain less than half of these, and the others have no known cause. V and J calls and clone size are copied from that table; D and trimming were computed from the DNA. This sample lists roughly 1,500,000 clones; 95% to 99% were detected once. Clones ranked in the top ten supply around 0.47% of the sample.

CDR1 and CDR2 are drawn from the germline V gene: SGDLS, YYNGEE. The CDR3 has 13 amino acids, counting the end cysteine and phenylalanine. Left in the record is the CDR3 DNA by itself, 39 bases read in frame from the first base. Trimming takes 7 bases from V and 3 bases from J, and the germline ends sit 14 bases apart. The donors were healthy, HIV-negative adults with no recently reported acute infections or vaccinations. Every donor was a Caucasian adult residing in Nashville, Tennessee, USA. CD4+ T cells were enriched by magnetic negative selection; naive cells were then positively selected on CD45RA, and the negative fraction formed the memory subset. Blood was obtained by leukapheresis, after which PBMCs were separated by Ficoll-Histopaque density gradient centrifugation and cryopreserved in liquid nitrogen vapor phase. Analytical flow cytometry was used to check the purity and quantity of every magnetically sorted T cell population. Each sorted fraction had its genomic DNA isolated and then quantified by UV absorbance on a Nanodrop 2000c.

The paper as a whole reports these results and caveats: Incomplete sequencing was indicated by rarefaction of sorted-subset datasets, despite the large sequencing depth. Sampling was restricted to blood, and TCR repertoires in tissue are likely to differ from TCR repertoires in blood. The small number of donors limited the genetic and exposure-history diversity represented. Compared with non-shared clonotypes, the clonotypes found in all four sorted-subset donors had higher generation probabilities. Naive subsets generally had larger estimated clonotype richness than memory subsets did. Pairwise subsampling indicated that sequencing depth was expected to affect the degree of clonotype sharing among donors. Across a handful of donors, about 5% of naive CD4, roughly 3.5% of naive CD8, 2.3% of memory CD4, and around 0.4% of memory CD8 clonotypes were shared.

For this clone: This clone's antigen is unknown. No per-base quality is available; no much larger clone lies one base away.

Sequencing used naive CD4+ T cells sorted from blood. What this sample's cell subset or site label stands for: CD45RA+ positively selected. The sequence links TRBV9 to TRBJ2-7, and perhaps TRBD2 as D gene, on 6 matching bases. The clonotype comes from a man aged 25-45 years in good health. CDR3 protein: CASGGTSYYEQYF. The nucleotides read TGTGCCAGCGGGGGGACTTCTTACTACGAGCAGTACTTC. Reference TRBV9 and TRBJ2-7 proteins supply the regions before and after the CDR3; the full variable domain is: DSGVTQTPKHLITATGQRVTLRCSPRSGDLSVYWYQQSLDQGLQFLIQYYNGEERAKGNILERFSAQQFPDLHSELNLSSLELGDSALYFCASGGTSYYEQYFGPGTRLTVT.